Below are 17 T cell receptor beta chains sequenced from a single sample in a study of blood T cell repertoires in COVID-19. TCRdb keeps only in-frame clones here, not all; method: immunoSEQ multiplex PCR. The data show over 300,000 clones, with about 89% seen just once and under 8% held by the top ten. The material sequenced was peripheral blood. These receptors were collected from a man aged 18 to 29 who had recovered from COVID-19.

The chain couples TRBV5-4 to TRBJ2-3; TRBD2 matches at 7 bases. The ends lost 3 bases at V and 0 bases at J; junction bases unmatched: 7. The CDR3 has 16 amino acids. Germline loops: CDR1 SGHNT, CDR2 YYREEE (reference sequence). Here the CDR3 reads CASSWGGYKSTDTQYF. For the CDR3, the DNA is TGTGCCAGCAGCTGGGGGGGATACAAAAGCACAGATACGCAGTATTTT.

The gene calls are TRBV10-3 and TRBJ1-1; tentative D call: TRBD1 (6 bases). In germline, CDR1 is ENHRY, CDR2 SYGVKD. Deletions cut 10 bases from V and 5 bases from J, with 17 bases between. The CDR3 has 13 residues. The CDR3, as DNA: TGTGCCAGCTTCCAGGGGAGCGGAACTGAAGCTTTCTTT. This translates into CASFQGSGTEAFF.

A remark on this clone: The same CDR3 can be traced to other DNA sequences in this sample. The CDR3 protein is CASSEGTGRYEQYF. CDR3 sequence (DNA): TGTGCCAGCAGTGAAGGGACAGGGCGGTACGAGCAGTACTTC. The chain links TRBV6-1 to TRBJ2-7, with 8 bases aligning to TRBD1. Germline V CDR1 and CDR2: MNHNS, SASEGT. There are 14 residues in the CDR3. J lost 4 bases, V lost 1 base, and 3 bases had no gene match.

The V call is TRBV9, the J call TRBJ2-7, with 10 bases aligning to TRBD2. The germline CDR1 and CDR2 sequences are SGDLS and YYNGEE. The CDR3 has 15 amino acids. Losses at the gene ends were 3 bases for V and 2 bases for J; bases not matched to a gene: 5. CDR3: CASSAGLAVTYEQYF. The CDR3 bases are TGTGCCAGCAGCGCAGGACTAGCGGTTACCTACGAGCAGTACTTC. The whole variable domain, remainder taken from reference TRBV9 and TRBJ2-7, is DSGVTQTPKHLITATGQRVTLRCSPRSGDLSVYWYQQSLDQGLQFLIQYYNGEERAKGNILERFSAQQFPDLHSELNLSSLELGDSALYFCASSAGLAVTYEQYFGPGTRLTVT.

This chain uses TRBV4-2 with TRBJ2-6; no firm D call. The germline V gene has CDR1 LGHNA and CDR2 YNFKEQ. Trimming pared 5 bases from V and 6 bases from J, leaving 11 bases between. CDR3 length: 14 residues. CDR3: CASSFQLLANVLTF. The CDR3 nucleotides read TGTGCCAGCAGCTTCCAATTGTTGGCCAACGTCCTGACTTTC.

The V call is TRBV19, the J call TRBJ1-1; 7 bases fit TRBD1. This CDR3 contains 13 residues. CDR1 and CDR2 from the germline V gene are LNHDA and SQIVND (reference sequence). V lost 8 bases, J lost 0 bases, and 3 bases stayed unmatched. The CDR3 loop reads CASGGQLNTEAFF. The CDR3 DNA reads TGTGCCAGTGGGGGACAGTTGAACACTGAAGCTTTCTTT.

The CDR3 sequence: CASSQLGQGPYGYTF. The CDR3 DNA follows: TGTGCCAGCAGCCAGCTAGGACAGGGACCCTATGGCTACACCTTC. The V and J genes are TRBV14 and TRBJ1-2; 8 positions agree with TRBD1. With 3 bases clipped from V and 4 bases from J, the junction kept 7 bases outside the gene matches. The CDR3 sequence is 15 residues long. Per germline, CDR1 SGHDN and CDR2 FVKESK.

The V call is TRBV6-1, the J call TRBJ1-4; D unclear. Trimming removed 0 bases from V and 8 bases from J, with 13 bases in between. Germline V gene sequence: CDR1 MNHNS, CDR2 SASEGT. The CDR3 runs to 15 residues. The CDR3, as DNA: TGTGCCAGCAGTGAAGCTGGAGGACCGGGCGAAAAACTGTTTTTT. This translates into CASSEAGGPGEKLFF.

The CDR3 DNA reads TGCGCCAGCAGCCCACCCGGGACAGGGTTTGAAAAGTACTTC. Its translation: CASSPPGTGFEKYF. The chain uses TRBV5-1 and TRBJ2-7, with 9 bases that match TRBD1. V gave up 4 bases and J gave up 11 bases; unmatched junction bases: 13. CDR3 size: 14 residues. Germline CDR1 SGHRS, CDR2 YFSETQ.

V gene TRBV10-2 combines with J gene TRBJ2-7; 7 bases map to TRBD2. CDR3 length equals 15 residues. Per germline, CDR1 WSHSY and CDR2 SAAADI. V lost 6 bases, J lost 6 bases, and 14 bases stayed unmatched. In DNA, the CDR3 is TGCGCCAGCAGACCCCCGGGGAGGGGTTTGAGCGAGCAGTACTTC. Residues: CASRPPGRGLSEQYF.

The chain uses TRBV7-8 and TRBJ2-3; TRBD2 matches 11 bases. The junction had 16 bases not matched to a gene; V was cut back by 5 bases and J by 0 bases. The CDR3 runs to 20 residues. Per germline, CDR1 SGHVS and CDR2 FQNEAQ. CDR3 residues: CASSPYLLAGAGRSTDTQYF. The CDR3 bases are TGTGCCAGCAGCCCTTACCTACTAGCGGGGGCCGGCAGAAGCACAGATACGCAGTATTTT. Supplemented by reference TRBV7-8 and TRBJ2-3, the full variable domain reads GAGVSQSPRYKVAKRGQDVALRCDPISGHVSLFWYQQALGQGPEFLTYFQNEAQLDKSGLPSDRFFAERPEGSVSTLKIQRTQQEDSAVYLCASSPYLLAGAGRSTDTQYFGPGTRLTVL.

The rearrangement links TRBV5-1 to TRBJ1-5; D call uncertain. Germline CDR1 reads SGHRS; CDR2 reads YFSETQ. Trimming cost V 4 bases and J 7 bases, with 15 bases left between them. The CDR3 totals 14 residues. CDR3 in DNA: TGCGCCAGCAGCCAGGACTCTCGAGGGCAGCCCCAGCATTTT. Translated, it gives CASSQDSRGQPQHF. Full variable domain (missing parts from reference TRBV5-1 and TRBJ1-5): KAGVTQTPRYLIKTRGQQVTLSCSPISGHRSVSWYQQTPGQGLQFLFEYFSETQRNKGNFPGRFSGRQFSNSRSEMNVSTLELGDSALYLCASSQDSRGQPQHFGDGTRLSIL.

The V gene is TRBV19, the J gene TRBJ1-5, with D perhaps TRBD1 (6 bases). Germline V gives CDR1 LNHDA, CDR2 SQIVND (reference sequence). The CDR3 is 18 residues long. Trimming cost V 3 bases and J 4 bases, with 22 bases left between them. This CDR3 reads CASSISGIQGNLNQPQHF. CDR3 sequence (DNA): TGTGCCAGTAGTATTTCGGGAATACAGGGAAACTTAAATCAGCCCCAGCATTTT.

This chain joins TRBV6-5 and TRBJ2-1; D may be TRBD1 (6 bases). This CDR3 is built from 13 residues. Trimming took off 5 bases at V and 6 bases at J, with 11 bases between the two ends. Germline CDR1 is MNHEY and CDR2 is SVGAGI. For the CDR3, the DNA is TGTGCCAGCAGTACACCCAGGGGCAATGAGCAGTTCTTC. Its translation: CASSTPRGNEQFF.

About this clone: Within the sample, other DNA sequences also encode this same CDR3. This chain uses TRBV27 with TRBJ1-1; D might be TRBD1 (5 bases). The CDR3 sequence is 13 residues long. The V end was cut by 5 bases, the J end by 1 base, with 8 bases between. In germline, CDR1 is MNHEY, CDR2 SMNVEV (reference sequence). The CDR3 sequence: CASSATGNTEAFF. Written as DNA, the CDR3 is TGTGCCAGCAGTGCCACAGGGAACACTGAAGCTTTCTTT.

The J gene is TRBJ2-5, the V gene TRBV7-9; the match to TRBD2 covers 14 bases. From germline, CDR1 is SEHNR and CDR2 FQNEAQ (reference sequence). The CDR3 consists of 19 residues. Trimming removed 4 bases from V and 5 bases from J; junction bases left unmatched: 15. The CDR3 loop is CASSSDPGLAGVDWETQYF. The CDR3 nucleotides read TGTGCCAGCAGCTCAGACCCGGGACTAGCGGGAGTGGATTGGGAGACCCAGTACTTC. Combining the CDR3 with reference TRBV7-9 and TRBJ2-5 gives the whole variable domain DTGVSQNPRHKITKRGQNVTFRCDPISEHNRLYWYRQTLGQGPEFLTYFQNEAQLEKSRLLSDRFSAERPKGSFSTLEIQRTEQGDSAMYLCASSSDPGLAGVDWETQYFGPGTRLLVL.

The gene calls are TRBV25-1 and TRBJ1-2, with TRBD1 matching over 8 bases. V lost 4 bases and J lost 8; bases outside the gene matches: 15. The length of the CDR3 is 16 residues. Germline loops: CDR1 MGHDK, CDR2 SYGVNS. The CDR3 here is CASSGVWTGSGYGYTF. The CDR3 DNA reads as TGTGCCAGCAGTGGTGTTTGGACAGGGAGTGGATACGGCTACACCTTC.